This is a list of T cell receptor beta chains from one sample in a study of cytomegalovirus exposure and HLA in healthy donors. Sequencing used immunoSEQ multiplex PCR; TCRdb keeps in-frame clones, though not all of them. The sample holds around 100,000 clones. The source material was PBMCs. The receptors here all came from a man aged 40-55 years in good health and CMV-seronegative. Each CDR3 is given with its conserved first and last residue. The D gene is left open where the match is weak.

D	V	J	DNA	CDR3
TRBD2	TRBV14	TRBJ2-1	TGTGCCAGCAGCCCCCCAGGACTAGCGGGAGGAAGTCAGTTCTTC	CASSPPGLAGGSQFF
-	TRBV2	TRBJ2-7	TGTGCCAGCAGTGGGGCATACCCCGACTACGAGCAGTACTTC	CASSGAYPDYEQYF
-	TRBV5-4	TRBJ2-2	TGTGCCAGCAGCCAGGGTGGACTACTAAACACCGGGGAGCTGTTTTTT	CASSQGGLLNTGELFF
-	TRBV11-2	TRBJ2-2	TGTGCCAGCAGCTGGGTCTCCGGGGTGAACACCGGGGAACTGTTTTTT	CASSWVSGVNTGELFF
-	TRBV29-1	TRBJ2-7	TGCAGCGTTCGACAGAACCTACTTAACGAGCAGTACTTC	CSVRQNLLNEQYF
-	TRBV5-1	TRBJ2-3	TGCGCCAGCTACCCGGAGGTGAGCACAGATACGCAGTATTTT	CASYPEVSTDTQYF
TRBD2	TRBV2	TRBJ2-3	TGTGCCAGCAGTCGGGGGGGCGATACGCAGTATTTT	CASSRGGDTQYF
TRBD1	TRBV27	TRBJ1-1	TGTGCCAGCAGTCCATGGCAGGGGGCGGCCACTGAAGCTTTCTTT	CASSPWQGAATEAFF
-	TRBV19	TRBJ1-5	TGTGCCAGTAGCCGACAGCTCCGGCAGCCCCAGCATTTT	CASSRQLRQPQHF
-	TRBV30	TRBJ1-3	TGTGCCTGGAGCCCGGCCCGGACAAATAGTGGAAACACCATATATTTT	CAWSPARTNSGNTIYF
TRBD1	TRBV14	TRBJ1-2	TGTGCCAGCAGCCGTCTATCCGGGACAGCCTATGGCTACACCTTC	CASSRLSGTAYGYTF
TRBD1	TRBV19	TRBJ2-6	TGTGCCAGTAGTGCGAAGGACAGGGTGGCCCGCCTGACTTTC	CASSAKDRVARLTF
TRBD2	TRBV14	TRBJ2-1	TGTGCCAGCAGCCCAGCGGGAGGGCGCTACAATGAGCAGTTCTTC	CASSPAGGRYNEQFF
TRBD2	TRBV5-1	TRBJ2-3	TGCGCCAGCAGCCCAGGACTAGGGGTAGATACGCAGTATTTT	CASSPGLGVDTQYF
TRBD1	TRBV4-1	TRBJ2-7	TGCGCCAGCAGCGCCGGGACAGACTTATACGAGCAGTACTTC	CASSAGTDLYEQYF
TRBD2	TRBV6-1	TRBJ2-3	TGTGCCAGCAGCGGGAGGCTGGGCACAGATACGCAGTATTTT	CASSGRLGTDTQYF
TRBD2	TRBV9	TRBJ2-3	TGTGCCAGCAGCGCCGGACTAGCGGGGGGCCTCACAGATACGCAGTATTTT	CASSAGLAGGLTDTQYF